This TCR beta chain was found in a study of T cells after yellow fever vaccination. There are a few counts of this clonotype. The CDR3 consists of 13 residues. V lost 4 bases, J lost 1 base, and 9 bases lay in between. Germline CDR1 is SGHNT and CDR2 is YYREEE (reference sequence). Making TCR cDNA involved 5'RACE template switching, which added UMIs and a universal primer site. TCRdb re-called the 5' RACE reads through MiXCR, storing one row per CDR3 protein. In the table there are hundreds of thousands of distinct CDR3 sequences, roughly 6.2% of which are singletons. The V call is TRBV5-4, the J call TRBJ2-7; D gene unclear. The source material was PBMCs, sampled 5 days after the yellow fever booster vaccination. The TCR originated in a man younger than 45 who received the YFV17D yellow fever vaccine. DNA for the CDR3: TGTGCCAGCAGCATAGACGGGTCCTACGAGCAGTACTTC. It is translated as CASSIDGSYEQYF.